The 11 T cell receptor beta chains given below trace back to one sample, sequenced in a study of tumor-infiltrating lymphocytes in primary liver carcinoma. A constant-region primer served to make TCR beta cDNA from about 0.5 ug total RNA. A slightly modified ARM-PCR protocol with three nested multiplex PCR rounds produced these TCR beta libraries. The first two PCR rounds used TRBV1-TRBV30 forward primers with a C-beta reverse primer, around 10 cycles each. TCRdb reprocessed the multiplex PCR reads with MiXCR, giving one entry per CDR3 protein. This table holds about 200,000 distinct CDR3 sequences, 65% found once. Researchers drew blood RNA from unsorted whole blood and extracted germline DNA as well. Input material: peripheral blood. Every receptor here comes from a woman aged 55-75 years with primary liver carcinoma and hepatitis B virus infection.

With regard to this clonotype: At one boundary the junction diverges from the germline segment, which might be a read error. The chain is built from TRBV5-6 and TRBJ1-1; D is perhaps TRBD1 (5 bases). This CDR3 region has 17 residues. Per the germline V gene, CDR1 is SGHDT and CDR2 is YYEEEE. CDR3 bases: TGTGCCAGCAGCTTGGGTCTAACGGGGGTATGGAACACTGGAGCTTTCTTT. Amino acids: CASSLGLTGVWNTGAFF.

Comments on this clonotype: The junction departs from germline at one end; a sequencing error may be responsible. The gene calls are TRBV6-6 and TRBJ2-7; no definite D call. CDR3 length equals 12 residues. CDR1 and CDR2 (germline): MNHNY, SVGAGI (reference sequence). The CDR3 coding sequence is TGTGCCAGCAGTTACCTGTCTGACGGGCAGTATTTC. It yields the protein CASSYLSDGQYF.

Notes on this clonotype: A read error may be the cause here, since a much bigger clone is one base away. This chain links TRBV10-2 with TRBJ2-5, with TRBD2 identical over 8 bases. The CDR3 is 16 amino acids. Germline lookup yields CDR1 WSHSY and CDR2 SAAADI. This CDR3 is CASRTSGTRFGEIQYF. DNA of the CDR3: TGCGCCAGCAGGACCTCCGGGACTAGGTTTGGGGAGATCCAGTACTTC.

Many counts were recorded for this clonotype. The chain uses TRBV11-3 and TRBJ1-1, with TRBD1 matching over 8 bases. Germline trimming cut 5 bases from V and 11 bases from J; bases unmatched to any gene: 7. Germline CDR1 reads SGHNT; CDR2 reads YENEEA. The CDR3 spans 12 residues. DNA of the CDR3: TGTGCCAGCAGCGAGGACAGGGTGCGGGCTTTCTTT. Protein sequence: CASSEDRVRAFF.

For this clonotype: This sequence may be a read error, since a much larger clone differs from it by one base. This chain uses TRBV10-2 with TRBJ2-1, with D perhaps matching TRBD2 (5 bases). The germline gives CDR1 WSHSY, CDR2 SAAADI. The CDR3 contains 15 residues. The CDR3 sequence: CTSSETTGPGNEQFF. The CDR3 DNA follows: TGCACCAGCAGTGAGACTACCGGGCCCGGGAATGAGCAGTTCTTC.

This clonotype was detected ten times or more. The chain links TRBV28 to TRBJ2-1; perhaps TRBD2 as D (6 bases). This CDR3 is 12 amino acids long. Per germline, CDR1 MDHEN and CDR2 SYDVKM. The CDR3 sequence is CATGELRNEQFF. CDR3 bases: TGTGCTACGGGGGAGCTTAGGAATGAGCAGTTCTTC. Based on the CDR3 plus reference TRBV28 and TRBJ2-1, the full variable domain is DVKVTQSSRYLVKRTGEKVFLECVQDMDHENMFWYRQDPGLGLRLIYFSYDVKMKEKGDIPEGYSVSREKKERFSLILESASTNQTSMYLCATGELRNEQFFGPGTRLTVL.

The chain carries TRBV5-1 and TRBJ2-5, with D possibly TRBD1 on 6 matching bases. The CDR3 has 14 residues. The V end lost 0 bases, the J end lost 5 bases, and 11 bases lay between the germline ends. Germline loops: CDR1 SGHRS, CDR2 YFSETQ. The CDR3 bases are TGCGCCAGCAGCTTGGGGCAGGGGTCCGAGACCCAGTACTTC. Protein product: CASSLGQGSETQYF.

This clonotype appeared many times. The J gene is TRBJ1-1, the V gene TRBV29-1; no clear D. Trimming removed 8 bases from V and 1 base from J, with 11 bases in between. Per the germline V gene, CDR1 is SQVTM and CDR2 is ANQGSEA. CDR3 length: 12 residues. CDR3 in amino acids: CSSTVGNTEAFF. CDR3 in DNA: TGCAGCTCTACAGTCGGGAACACTGAAGCTTTCTTT.

V gene TRBV5-1 combines with J gene TRBJ2-2; unclear D gene. CDR1 and CDR2 (germline): SGHRS, YFSETQ. CDR3 length: 13 amino acids. V dropped 4 bases and J dropped 7 bases, with 11 bases sitting between them. The CDR3 region has the DNA TGCGCCAGCAGCATGGAAGTTGGCGGGGAGCTGTTTTTT. As protein: CASSMEVGGELFF.

The count of this clonotype is one. A much larger clonotype is one base distant, so this may be a read error. The CDR3 DNA reads TGTGTCAGCAGCCCCCGACGGTTTGGTAGGGGGCCTGTCGGGGAGACCCAGTACTTC. Protein product: CVSSPRRFGRGPVGETQYF. This chain connects TRBV12-3 or TRBV12-4 to TRBJ2-5; 7 nucleotides agree with TRBD1. This CDR3 has 19 amino acids.

A note on this clonotype: This may be a read error: a much more frequent sequence differs by one nucleotide. The rearrangement uses TRBV28 and TRBJ2-7; D may be TRBD1 (6 bases). Germline V gene lookup returns CDR1 MDHEN and CDR2 SYDVKM. Trimming cost V 10 bases and J 7 bases, with 23 bases left between them. CDR3 length: 14 residues. The chain's CDR3 is CANRITPPRGEQYF. For the CDR3, the DNA is TGTGCCAACCGCATTACCCCACCCAGGGGAGAGCAGTACTTC.